Presented here are 15 T cell receptor beta chains from one specimen sequenced in a study of cytomegalovirus exposure and HLA in healthy donors. Primers included in the PCR were 60 Vbeta and 13 Jbeta primers. Using immunoSEQ multiplex PCR, the repertoire was profiled, and TCRdb retains in-frame clones only, with some absent. The sample lists around 96,000 clones, 64% occurring once. Sequencing was done on a sample of PBMCs. These receptors were collected from a man in his 60s in good health and CMV-seronegative.

This clone has a handful of counts. The chain links TRBV6-5 to TRBJ2-5; D is perhaps TRBD1 (5 bases). The CDR3 runs 15 residues. Germline lookup yields CDR1 MNHEY and CDR2 SVGAGI. Between the trimmed V and J ends, which lost 5 bases and 5 bases, there was a span of 18 bases. CDR3 region: CASSHNGQIAETQYF. In nucleotides, the CDR3 is TGTGCCAGCAGTCACAACGGACAAATTGCGGAGACCCAGTACTTC.

This chain connects TRBV9 to TRBJ2-7, with TRBD2 identical over 7 bases. Looked up from germline, CDR1 is SGDLS and CDR2 is YYNGEE. The trim removed 0 bases at V and 2 bases at J, leaving 2 bases unmatched. The CDR3 has 14 residues. CDR3 nucleotides: TGTGCCAGCAGCGTAGAGCGGGGAGCCTACGAGCAGTACTTC. This codes for CASSVERGAYEQYF.

The chain recombines TRBV6-6 with TRBJ2-3, with 7 bases lining up with TRBD1. The CDR3 is 15 residues long. Germline CDR1 is MNHNY and CDR2 is SVGAGI (reference sequence). J was trimmed by 1 base and V by 5 bases; bases with no gene match: 6. CDR3 loop: CASSPLGGGTDTQYF. The CDR3 bases are TGTGCCAGCAGTCCCTTAGGGGGCGGCACAGATACGCAGTATTTT.

V usage is TRBV7-9 and J usage is TRBJ1-2; D perhaps matches TRBD1 (5 bases). CDR1 and CDR2 from the germline V gene are SEHNR and FQNEAQ (reference sequence). The V gene lost 5 bases and the J gene lost 4 bases, with 8 bases spanning the gap. CDR3 length: 12 amino acids. The CDR3 DNA sequence: TGTGCCAGCAGCGAGACAGTCTATGGCTACACCTTC. Its translation is CASSETVYGYTF.

The V gene is TRBV7-9, the J gene TRBJ1-1; D perhaps matches TRBD1 (6 bases). This CDR3 is 15 amino acids long. V dropped 2 bases and J dropped 3 bases, with 13 bases sitting between them. Germline V gives CDR1 SEHNR, CDR2 FQNEAQ (reference sequence). This CDR3 is CASSLQRQVHTEAFF. In DNA form, the CDR3 reads TGTGCCAGCAGCTTACAGAGACAGGTTCACACTGAAGCTTTCTTT.

The DNA for the CDR3 is TGTGCCAGCAGCCAAGCAACTATTGATACCTATGGCTACACCTTC. Its protein product is CASSQATIDTYGYTF. The chain joins TRBV4-2 to TRBJ1-2; no firm D call. The germline gives CDR1 LGHNA, CDR2 YNFKEQ. Deletions cut 1 base from V and 4 bases from J, with 13 bases between. CDR3 length: 15 amino acids.

This chain connects TRBV28 to TRBJ1-3; unclear D gene. This CDR3 contains 16 residues. Germline CDR1 MDHEN, CDR2 SYDVKM. Trimming removed 6 bases from V and 0 bases from J, with 15 bases in between. CDR3 residues: CASSPPTGFSGNTIYF. The CDR3 nucleotides read TGTGCCAGCAGCCCTCCTACCGGGTTCTCTGGAAACACCATATATTTT.

The rearrangement uses TRBV9 and TRBJ2-1; the match to TRBD2 covers 11 bases. J lost 4 bases, V lost 2 bases, and 2 bases had no gene match. CDR3 length: 15 residues. CDR1 and CDR2 (germline): SGDLS, YYNGEE. Here the CDR3 reads CASSVGLAEYNEQFF. For the CDR3, the DNA is TGTGCCAGCAGCGTGGGACTAGCGGAGTACAATGAGCAGTTCTTC. Together with reference TRBV9 and TRBJ2-1, the CDR3 gives the full variable domain: DSGVTQTPKHLITATGQRVTLRCSPRSGDLSVYWYQQSLDQGLQFLIQYYNGEERAKGNILERFSAQQFPDLHSELNLSSLELGDSALYFCASSVGLAEYNEQFFGPGTRLTVL.

The chain recombines TRBV4-1 with TRBJ2-7; possibly TRBD1 for D (5 bases). Germline CDR1 MGHRA, CDR2 YSYEKL. With 2 bases removed from V and 1 base from J, the gap between germline ends came to 18 bases. The CDR3 contains 17 residues. The CDR3 protein is CASSQKDSLWVSYEQYF. Here the CDR3 DNA reads TGCGCCAGCAGCCAAAAAGACAGCCTCTGGGTATCCTACGAGCAGTACTTC.

The rearrangement uses TRBV6-1 and TRBJ2-7; the D is unclear. Germline V gives CDR1 MNHNS, CDR2 SASEGT. V shed 0 bases and J shed 7 bases, with 13 bases lying between them. This CDR3 comprises 14 residues. CDR3 DNA: TGTGCCAGCAGTGAAGCGCTCGCGCTGATGGAGCAGTACTTC. This translates into CASSEALALMEQYF.

The rearrangement joins TRBV27 to TRBJ2-7, with TRBD2 identical over 7 bases. CDR3 length: 15 residues. Germline values: CDR1 MNHEY, CDR2 SMNVEV (reference sequence). J lost 4 bases, V lost 5 bases, and 11 bases had no gene match. In DNA form, the CDR3 reads TGTGCCAGCAGTACCGCGGGAGCCCGAATGTACGAGCAGTACTTC. Translating it yields CASSTAGARMYEQYF.

This clone came up a few times. V is TRBV18 and J is TRBJ2-3; 10 bases map to TRBD1. The CDR3 consists of 16 residues. The junction had 2 bases not matched to a gene; V was cut back by 2 bases and J by 0 bases. The germline V gene has CDR1 KGHSH and CDR2 LQKENI. The CDR3 sequence: CASSPGTGVSTDTQYF. The CDR3 nucleotides are TGTGCCAGCTCACCAGGGACAGGGGTTAGCACAGATACGCAGTATTTT. The full variable domain, completed using reference TRBV18 and TRBJ2-3, is NAGVMQNPRHLVRRRGQEARLRCSPMKGHSHVYWYRQLPEEGLKFMVYLQKENIIDESGMPKERFSAEFPKEGPSILRIQQVVRGDSAAYFCASSPGTGVSTDTQYFGPGTRLTVL.

This clone was observed a few times. The chain has TRBV29-1 and TRBJ1-1, with a weak D call TRBD1 (5 bases). V lost 6 bases, J lost 5 bases, and 13 bases lay in between. Germline V gives CDR1 SQVTM, CDR2 ANQGSEA. This CDR3 is built from 12 residues. CDR3 nucleotides: TGCAGCGTCGATTGGGGGGGGACTGAAGCTTTCTTT. It specifies CSVDWGGTEAFF.

The chain is built from TRBV7-8 and TRBJ1-1; D gene uncertain. CDR1 and CDR2 (germline): SGHVS, FQNEAQ. The CDR3 loop spans 14 amino acids. Between the trimmed V and J ends, which lost 2 bases and 4 bases, there was a span of 11 bases. The CDR3: CASSLLAFGTEAFF. Here the CDR3 DNA reads TGTGCCAGCAGCTTACTAGCGTTTGGCACTGAAGCTTTCTTT.

The CDR3 spells CASSTPAGTGRYIQYF. CDR3 DNA: TGTGCCAGTAGTACCCCGGCCGGGACAGGGAGGTACATTCAGTACTTC. The chain carries TRBV19 and TRBJ2-4, with 9 bases aligning to TRBD1. There are 16 residues in the CDR3. Germline CDR1 and CDR2: LNHDA and SQIVND (reference sequence). V dropped 4 bases and J dropped 8; count of bases not matched to a gene: 12.